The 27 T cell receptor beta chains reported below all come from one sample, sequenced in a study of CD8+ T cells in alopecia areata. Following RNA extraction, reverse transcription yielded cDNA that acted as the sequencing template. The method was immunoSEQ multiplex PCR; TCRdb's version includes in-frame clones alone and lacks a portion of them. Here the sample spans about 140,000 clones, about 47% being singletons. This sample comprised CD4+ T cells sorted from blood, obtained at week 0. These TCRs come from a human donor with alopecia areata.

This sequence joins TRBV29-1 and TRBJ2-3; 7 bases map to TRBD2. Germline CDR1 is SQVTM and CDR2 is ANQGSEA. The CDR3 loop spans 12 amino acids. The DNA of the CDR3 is TGCTGCCTGGGGGGGGTCTTAGATACGCAGTATTTT. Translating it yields CCLGGVLDTQYF.

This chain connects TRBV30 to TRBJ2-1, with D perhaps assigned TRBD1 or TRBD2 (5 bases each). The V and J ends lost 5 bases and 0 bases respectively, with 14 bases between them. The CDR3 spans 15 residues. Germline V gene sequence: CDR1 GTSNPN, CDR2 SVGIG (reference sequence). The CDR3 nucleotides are TGTGCCTGGGATCGGGACCGAAGCTCCTACAATGAGCAGTTCTTC. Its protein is CAWDRDRSSYNEQFF.

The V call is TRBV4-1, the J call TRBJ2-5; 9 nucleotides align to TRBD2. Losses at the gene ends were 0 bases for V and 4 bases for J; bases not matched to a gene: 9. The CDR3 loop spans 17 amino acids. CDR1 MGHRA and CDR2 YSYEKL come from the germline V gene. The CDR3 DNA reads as TGCGCCAGCAGCCAAGAAAGTGGGCTAGCGGGGAGAGAGACCCAGTACTTC. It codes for CASSQESGLAGRETQYF.

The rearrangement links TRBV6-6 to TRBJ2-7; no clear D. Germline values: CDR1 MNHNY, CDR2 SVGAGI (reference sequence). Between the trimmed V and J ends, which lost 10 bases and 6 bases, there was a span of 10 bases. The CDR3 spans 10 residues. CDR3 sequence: CATGRIEQYF. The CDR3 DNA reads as TGTGCCACCGGACGGATCGAGCAGTACTTC.

The CDR3 DNA sequence: TGCAGCGTTGCCGAGGGACAGGACGCCTACGAGCAGTACTTC. Its translation is CSVAEGQDAYEQYF. The J gene is TRBJ2-7, the V gene TRBV29-1; 8 bases match TRBD1. Germline trimming cut 4 bases from V and 2 bases from J; bases unmatched to any gene: 7. Germline V gene data show CDR1 as SQVTM and CDR2 as ANQGSEA. CDR3 length: 14 amino acids.

CDR3 residues: CSVGLAGPTGELFF. CDR3 bases: TGCAGCGTTGGACTAGCGGGACCCACCGGGGAGCTGTTTTTT. The chain uses TRBV29-1 and TRBJ2-2, with 11 bases aligning to TRBD2. The CDR3 totals 14 residues. V shed 4 bases and J 4 bases; nucleotides not matched to a gene: 2. Per the germline V gene, CDR1 is SQVTM and CDR2 is ANQGSEA.

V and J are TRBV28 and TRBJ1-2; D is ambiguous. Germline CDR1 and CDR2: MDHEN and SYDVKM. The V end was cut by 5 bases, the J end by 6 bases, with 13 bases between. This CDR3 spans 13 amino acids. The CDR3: CASSPGLRNGYTF. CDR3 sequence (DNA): TGTGCCAGCAGTCCCGGGCTTCGGAATGGCTACACCTTC.

The CDR3 nucleotides are TGTGCCTGGACTAGCGGGGTTAGCTCCTACAATGAGCAGTTCTTC. Protein sequence: CAWTSGVSSYNEQFF. The chain links TRBV30 to TRBJ2-1; 9 bases align to TRBD2. The CDR3 contains 15 residues. The germline V gene has CDR1 GTSNPN and CDR2 SVGIG (reference sequence). The V and J ends lost 4 bases and 0 bases, in that order; junction bases with no gene match: 4.

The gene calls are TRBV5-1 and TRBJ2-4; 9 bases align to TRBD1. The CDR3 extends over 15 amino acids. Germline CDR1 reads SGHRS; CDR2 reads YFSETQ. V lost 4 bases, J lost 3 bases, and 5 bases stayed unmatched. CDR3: CASSQGQGDKNIQYF. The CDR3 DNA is TGCGCCAGCAGCCAGGGACAGGGAGACAAAAACATTCAGTACTTC.

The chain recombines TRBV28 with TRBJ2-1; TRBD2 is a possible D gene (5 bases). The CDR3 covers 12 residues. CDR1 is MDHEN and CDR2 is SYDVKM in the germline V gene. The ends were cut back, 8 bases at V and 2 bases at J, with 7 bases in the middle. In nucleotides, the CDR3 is TGTGCCAGCCGGACTCCCTACAATGAGCAGTTCTTC. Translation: CASRTPYNEQFF.

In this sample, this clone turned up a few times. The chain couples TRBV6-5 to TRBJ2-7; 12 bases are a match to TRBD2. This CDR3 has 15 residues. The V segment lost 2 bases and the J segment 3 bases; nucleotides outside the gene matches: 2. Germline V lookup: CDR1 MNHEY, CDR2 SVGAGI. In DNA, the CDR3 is TGTGCCAGCAGTTACAAACTAGCGGGAGGCTACGAGCAGTACTTC. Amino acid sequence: CASSYKLAGGYEQYF.

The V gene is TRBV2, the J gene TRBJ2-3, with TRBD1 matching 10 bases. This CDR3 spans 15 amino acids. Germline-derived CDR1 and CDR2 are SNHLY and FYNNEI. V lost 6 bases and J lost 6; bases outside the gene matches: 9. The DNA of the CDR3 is TGTGCCAGCAGAGGGAGGACAGGGGGATTGGATACGCAGTATTTT. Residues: CASRGRTGGLDTQYF.

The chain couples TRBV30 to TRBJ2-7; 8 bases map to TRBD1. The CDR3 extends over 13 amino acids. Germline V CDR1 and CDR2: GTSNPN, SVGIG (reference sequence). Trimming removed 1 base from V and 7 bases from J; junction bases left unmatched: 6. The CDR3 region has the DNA TGTGCCTGGAGTGGACAGGGGCTACTGGAGCAGTACTTC. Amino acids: CAWSGQGLLEQYF.

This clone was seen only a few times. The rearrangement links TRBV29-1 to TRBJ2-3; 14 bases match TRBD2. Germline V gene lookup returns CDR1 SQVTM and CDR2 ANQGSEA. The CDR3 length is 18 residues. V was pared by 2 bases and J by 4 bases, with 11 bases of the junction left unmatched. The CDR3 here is CSVESRGLAGEVPDTQYF. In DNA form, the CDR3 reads TGCAGCGTTGAAAGTCGGGGACTAGCGGGAGAAGTCCCAGATACGCAGTATTTT.

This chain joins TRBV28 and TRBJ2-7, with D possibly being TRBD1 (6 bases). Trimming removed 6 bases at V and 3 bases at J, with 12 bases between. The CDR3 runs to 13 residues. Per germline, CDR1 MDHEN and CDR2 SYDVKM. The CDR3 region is CASRDSSIYEQYF. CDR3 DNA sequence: TGTGCCAGCAGGGACAGTTCGATCTACGAGCAGTACTTC.

Here the CDR3 DNA reads TGCAGCGCCCAGGGTTGGGAAGAGACCCAGTACTTC. This encodes CSAQGWEETQYF. V gene TRBV29-1 combines with J gene TRBJ2-5; a weak D match, TRBD1 (5 bases). CDR1 and CDR2 (germline): SQVTM, ANQGSEA. V shed 7 bases and J shed 3 bases, with 12 bases lying between them. CDR3 length: 12 residues.

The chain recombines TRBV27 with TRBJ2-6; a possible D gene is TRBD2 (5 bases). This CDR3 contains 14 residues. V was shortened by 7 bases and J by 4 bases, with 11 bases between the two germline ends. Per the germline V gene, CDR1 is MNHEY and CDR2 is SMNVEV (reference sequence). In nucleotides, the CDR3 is TGTGCCAGCACCCCTCGAGGGGGGGCCAACGTCCTGACTTTC. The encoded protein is CASTPRGGANVLTF.

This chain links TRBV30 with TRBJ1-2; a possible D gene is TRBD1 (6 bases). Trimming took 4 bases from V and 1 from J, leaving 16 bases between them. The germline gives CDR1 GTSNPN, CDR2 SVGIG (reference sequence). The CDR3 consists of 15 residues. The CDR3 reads CAWKFQDRNNYGYTF. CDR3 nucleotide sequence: TGTGCCTGGAAGTTCCAGGACAGAAATAACTATGGCTACACCTTC.

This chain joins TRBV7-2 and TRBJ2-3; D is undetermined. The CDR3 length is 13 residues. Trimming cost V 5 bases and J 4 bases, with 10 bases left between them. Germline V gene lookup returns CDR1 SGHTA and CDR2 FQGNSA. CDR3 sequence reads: CASSPRHADTQYF. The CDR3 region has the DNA TGTGCCAGCAGCCCACGACATGCAGATACGCAGTATTTT.

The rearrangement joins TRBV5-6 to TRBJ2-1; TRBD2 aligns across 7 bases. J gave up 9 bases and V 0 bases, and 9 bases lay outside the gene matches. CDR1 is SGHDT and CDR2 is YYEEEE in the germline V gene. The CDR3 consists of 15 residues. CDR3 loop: CASSLVRGSNREQFF. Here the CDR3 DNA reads TGTGCCAGCAGCTTGGTGCGCGGGAGTAATCGTGAGCAGTTCTTC.

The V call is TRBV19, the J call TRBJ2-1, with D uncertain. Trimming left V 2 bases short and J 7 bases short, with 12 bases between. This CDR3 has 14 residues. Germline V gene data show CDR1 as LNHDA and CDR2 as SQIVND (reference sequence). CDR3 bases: TGTGCCAGTAGTATACCCCCCTCACAGAATGAGCAGTTCTTC. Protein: CASSIPPSQNEQFF.

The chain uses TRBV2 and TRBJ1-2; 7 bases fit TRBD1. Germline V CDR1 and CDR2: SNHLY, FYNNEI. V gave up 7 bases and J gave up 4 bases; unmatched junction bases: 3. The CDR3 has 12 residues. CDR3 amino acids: CASNDRVYGYTF. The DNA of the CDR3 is TGTGCCAGCAACGACAGGGTCTATGGCTACACCTTC.

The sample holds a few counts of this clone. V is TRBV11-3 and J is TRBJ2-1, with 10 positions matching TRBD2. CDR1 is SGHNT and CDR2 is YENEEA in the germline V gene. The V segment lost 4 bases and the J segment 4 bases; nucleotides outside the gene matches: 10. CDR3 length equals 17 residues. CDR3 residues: CASSSGVVAGGYNEQFF. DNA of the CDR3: TGTGCCAGCAGCTCCGGGGTCGTAGCGGGGGGATACAATGAGCAGTTCTTC. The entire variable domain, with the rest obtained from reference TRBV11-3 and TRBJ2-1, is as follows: EAGVVQSPRYKIIEKKQPVAFWCNPISGHNTLYWYLQNLGQGPELLIRYENEEAVDDSQLPKDRFSAERLKGVDSTLKIQPAELGDSAVYLCASSSGVVAGGYNEQFFGPGTRLTVL.

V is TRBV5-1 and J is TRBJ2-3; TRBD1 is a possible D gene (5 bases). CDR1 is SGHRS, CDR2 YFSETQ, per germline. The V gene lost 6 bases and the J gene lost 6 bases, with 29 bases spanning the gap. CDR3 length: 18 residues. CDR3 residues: CASTSRKLTATLEDTQYF. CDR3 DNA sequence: TGCGCCAGCACCTCACGAAAATTGACAGCCACACTGGAGGATACGCAGTATTTT.

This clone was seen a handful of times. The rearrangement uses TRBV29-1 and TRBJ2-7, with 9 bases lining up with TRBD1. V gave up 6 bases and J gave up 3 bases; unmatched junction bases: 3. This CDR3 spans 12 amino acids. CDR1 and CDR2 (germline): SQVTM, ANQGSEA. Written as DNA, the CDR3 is TGCAGCGTCACGACAGGGGGCTACGAGCAGTACTTC. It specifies CSVTTGGYEQYF.

CDR3 region: CSVVSGVSITEAFF. The CDR3 region has the DNA TGCAGCGTTGTGTCAGGGGTTAGTATCACTGAAGCTTTCTTT. The J gene is TRBJ1-1, the V gene TRBV29-1; the D gene is possibly TRBD1 (6 bases). The germline CDR1 and CDR2 sequences are SQVTM and ANQGSEA. Trimming shortened V by 4 bases and J by 4 bases, and 16 bases separated the two germline ends. The CDR3 is 14 amino acids. Looking up the rest from reference TRBV29-1 and TRBJ1-1 gives the full variable domain: SAVISQKPSRDICQRGTSLTIQCQVDSQVTMMFWYRQQPGQSLTLIATANQGSEATYESGFVIDKFPISRPNLTFSTLTVSNMSPEDSSIYLCSVVSGVSITEAFFGQGTRLTVV.

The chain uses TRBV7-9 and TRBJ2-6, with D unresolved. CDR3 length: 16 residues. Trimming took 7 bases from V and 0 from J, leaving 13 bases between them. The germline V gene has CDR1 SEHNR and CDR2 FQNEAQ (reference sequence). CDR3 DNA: TGTGCCAGCATCGGGTACGGATACTCTGGGGCCAACGTCCTGACTTTC. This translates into CASIGYGYSGANVLTF.